This TCR beta chain appears in the sequencing data of a study of cytomegalovirus exposure and HLA in healthy donors. Whole-study results and caveats: Earlier results showed most TCR beta V segments being productive about 87% or about 30% of the time. Further analysis was carried out later, and it showed several of the most significant clusters appearing linked to common viral pathogens.

Trimming stripped 2 bases from V and 5 bases from J, with 7 bases between. CDR3 length: 12 amino acids. The germline V gene has CDR1 KGHSH and CDR2 LQKENI. A multiplex PCR was run with 60 Vbeta primers and 13 Jbeta primers. Libraries were prepared by immunoSEQ multiplex PCR; TCRdb keeps only in-frame clonotypes and omits some of them. This table holds 120,000 or so clones, roughly 80% found once. This clone was picked up a small number of times. Antigen: not known. This chain joins TRBV18 and TRBJ2-7, with a weak D call TRBD1 (5 bases). Sequences were obtained from PBMCs. The TCR was taken from a young man in good health and CMV-seronegative. CDR3 bases: TGTGCCAGCTCACCATTAGGGGACGAGCAGTACTTC. Protein sequence: CASSPLGDEQYF. The whole variable domain, remainder taken from reference TRBV18 and TRBJ2-7, is NAGVMQNPRHLVRRRGQEARLRCSPMKGHSHVYWYRQLPEEGLKFMVYLQKENIIDESGMPKERFSAEFPKEGPSILRIQQVVRGDSAAYFCASSPLGDEQYFGPGTRLTVT.